The 31 T cell receptor beta chains reported below all come from one sample, sequenced in a study of cytomegalovirus exposure and HLA in healthy donors. The PCR contained 60 Vbeta and 13 Jbeta primers. Profiling relied on immunoSEQ multiplex PCR, and the TCRdb table lists in-frame clones only, not all of them. Of under 130,000 clones in the sample, around 80% were seen once. Sample: PBMCs. Every receptor here comes from a middle-aged man in good health and CMV-seropositive.

This clone was counted between two and nine times. The V call is TRBV5-4, the J call TRBJ1-4; weak D call: TRBD1 (5 bases). This CDR3 has 16 residues. The V and J ends lost 3 bases and 8 bases respectively, with 20 bases between them. Germline V gene data show CDR1 as SGHNT and CDR2 as YYREEE (reference sequence). CDR3 bases: TGTGCCAGCAGCTCCCGGGGGGGACCGGGAATAGAAAAACTGTTTTTT. Translation: CASSSRGGPGIEKLFF.

The rearrangement uses TRBV27 and TRBJ2-1; 8 bases agree with TRBD2. Germline trimming cut 6 bases from V and 0 bases from J; bases unmatched to any gene: 4. This CDR3 spans 15 amino acids. Germline values: CDR1 MNHEY, CDR2 SMNVEV (reference sequence). CDR3 loop: CASSLAGSSYNEQFF. The CDR3 bases are TGTGCCAGCAGCTTAGCGGGGAGCTCCTACAATGAGCAGTTCTTC.

The chain links TRBV5-4 to TRBJ2-7; D might be TRBD1 (6 bases). Germline CDR1 SGHNT, CDR2 YYREEE (reference sequence). The length of the CDR3 is 14 residues. The V end was cut by 7 bases, the J end by 0 bases, with 14 bases between. The CDR3 here is CASHTQGSSYEQYF. The CDR3 nucleotides read TGTGCCAGCCATACACAGGGTTCCTCCTACGAGCAGTACTTC.

This clone was found a few times. The rearrangement links TRBV7-8 to TRBJ2-3; D possibly corresponds to TRBD2 (6 bases). V lost 0 bases and J 5 bases, leaving 12 bases between the germline ends. There are 15 residues in the CDR3. Germline V gives CDR1 SGHVS, CDR2 FQNEAQ. CDR3 in DNA: TGTGCCAGCAGCTTAGCTGGGGGAGGAGGAGATACGCAGTATTTT. As protein: CASSLAGGGGDTQYF. The full variable domain, with the rest looked up from reference TRBV7-8 and TRBJ2-3, is GAGVSQSPRYKVAKRGQDVALRCDPISGHVSLFWYQQALGQGPEFLTYFQNEAQLDKSGLPSDRFFAERPEGSVSTLKIQRTQQEDSAVYLCASSLAGGGGDTQYFGPGTRLTVL.

This clone occurred a few times. This chain links TRBV7-2 with TRBJ1-5, with D hard to call. Germline V CDR1 and CDR2: SGHTA, FQGNSA. V was pared by 8 bases and J by 5 bases, with 7 bases between. The CDR3 is made up of 11 amino acids. This chain's CDR3 is CASGSDQPQHF. In DNA, the CDR3 is TGTGCCAGCGGCTCCGATCAGCCCCAGCATTTT.

This chain links TRBV11-3 with TRBJ2-1; possible D gene TRBD2, 5 bases. V was pared by 0 bases and J by 6 bases, with 12 bases between. Germline CDR1 SGHNT, CDR2 YENEEA. The CDR3 runs 15 residues. CDR3 nucleotide sequence: TGTGCCAGCAGCTTAGAGGCTAGCTCCCCCAATGAGCAGTTCTTC. Residues: CASSLEASSPNEQFF.

This chain joins TRBV6-1 and TRBJ1-4; 8 bases align to TRBD1. Trimming cost V 7 bases and J 6 bases; bases outside gene matches: 10. This CDR3 is built from 15 residues. Germline CDR1 and CDR2: MNHNS and SASEGT. The CDR3 DNA follows: TGTGCCAGCACTATAGGACAGGGTGGAGATGAAAAACTGTTTTTT. Translation gives CASTIGQGGDEKLFF.

The rearrangement joins TRBV21-1 to TRBJ2-5; the tabulated D call, TRBD2, remains unverified against the DNA. TRBV21-1 is marked as a pseudogene. The CDR3 is 18 amino acids. The CDR3 protein is CASSARTSGGEHQETQYF. CDR3 nucleotide sequence: TGTGCCAGCAGCGCCCGGACTAGCGGGGGAGAACACCAAGAGACCCAGTACTTC.

This clone occurred once. J is TRBJ2-1 and V is TRBV11-2; D possibly corresponds to TRBD1 (6 bases). Germline V lookup: CDR1 SGHAT, CDR2 FQNNGV. The V and J ends lost 5 bases and 2 bases respectively, with 13 bases between them. This CDR3 spans 15 amino acids. The CDR3 spells CASSLRDIAYNEQFF. CDR3 nucleotide sequence: TGTGCCAGCAGCCTCCGGGACATCGCCTACAATGAGCAGTTCTTC.

This clone has just a few counts. The chain links TRBV28 to TRBJ1-4; D unclear. From germline, CDR1 is MDHEN and CDR2 SYDVKM. Trimming stripped 6 bases from V and 11 bases from J, with 16 bases between. CDR3 size: 13 residues. CDR3 loop: CASRYRERGKLFF. The CDR3 DNA reads as TGTGCCAGCAGGTATAGGGAAAGAGGGAAACTGTTTTTT.

J is TRBJ2-1 and V is TRBV30, with a possible D match to TRBD1 (5 bases). CDR1 and CDR2 from the germline V gene are GTSNPN and SVGIG (reference sequence). CDR3 length: 11 amino acids. The germline V and J ends were trimmed by 7 bases and 4 bases, with 8 bases remaining between them. CDR3 sequence (DNA): TGTGCCTCCCAGGGTTACAATGAGCAGTTCTTC. Translated, it gives CASQGYNEQFF.

The V gene is TRBV5-8, the J gene TRBJ1-5; D uncertain. V shed 0 bases and J shed 11 bases, with 12 bases lying between them. The CDR3 runs to 13 residues. The germline gives CDR1 SGHTS, CDR2 YDEGEE. The CDR3 DNA follows: TGTGCCAGCAGCTTGGGCCGACGCGGGTCCCAGCATTTT. Translating gives CASSLGRRGSQHF.

This chain uses TRBV4-2 with TRBJ2-2, with TRBD1 matching over 9 bases. V lost 3 bases to trimming and J lost 7 bases; unmatched junction nucleotides: 6. This CDR3 spans 15 amino acids. CDR1 is LGHNA, CDR2 YNFKEQ, per germline. This CDR3 is CASSQGDRDGGELFF. Written as DNA, the CDR3 is TGTGCCAGCAGCCAGGGGGACAGGGACGGCGGGGAGCTGTTTTTT.

The V call is TRBV28, the J call TRBJ1-3, with TRBD1 matching over 7 bases. This CDR3 is 13 amino acids long. The junction had 1 base not matched to a gene; V was cut back by 6 bases and J by 2 bases. Germline lookup yields CDR1 MDHEN and CDR2 SYDVKM. As DNA, the CDR3 is TGTGCCAGCAGAGGGGGCACTGGAAACACCATATATTTT. Protein sequence: CASRGGTGNTIYF.

This sequence joins TRBV5-1 and TRBJ2-3; TRBD1 agrees at 10 bases. V was pared by 4 bases and J by 0 bases, with 5 bases of the junction left unmatched. CDR1 SGHRS and CDR2 YFSETQ come from the germline V gene. This CDR3 has 16 residues. The CDR3 nucleotides are TGCGCCAGCAGCCGACGGACAGGGGGAAGCACAGATACGCAGTATTTT. Translated, it gives CASSRRTGGSTDTQYF.

This rearrangement joins TRBV6-1 to TRBJ1-1, with 9 bases identical to TRBD1. Germline V gives CDR1 MNHNS, CDR2 SASEGT. With V trimmed by 5 bases and J by 5 bases, 6 bases remained unmatched. The CDR3 is 14 residues long. The CDR3 here is CASSSGTGLTEAFF. In nucleotides, the CDR3 is TGTGCCAGCAGTTCCGGGACAGGGCTAACTGAAGCTTTCTTT.

This chain connects TRBV4-2 to TRBJ2-5, with 8 bases aligning to TRBD2. The CDR3 consists of 17 residues. V dropped 1 base and J dropped 0; count of bases not matched to a gene: 7. CDR1 and CDR2 from the germline V gene are LGHNA and YNFKEQ. The CDR3: CASSQGAASGYQETQYF. The CDR3 DNA reads as TGTGCCAGCAGCCAAGGCGCGGCTAGCGGGTACCAAGAGACCCAGTACTTC.

The chain employs TRBV4-3 and TRBJ2-2; D is unclear. Trimming took off 0 bases at V and 6 bases at J, with 8 bases between the two ends. Germline lookup yields CDR1 LGHNA and CDR2 YSLEER. The CDR3 is 14 amino acids. CDR3 sequence: CASSQDSRSGELFF. The CDR3 DNA reads as TGCGCCAGCAGCCAAGATTCGAGATCCGGGGAGCTGTTTTTT.

CDR3 sequence: CASSLPAGGNTIYF. Here the CDR3 DNA reads TGTGCCAGCAGTTTACCGGCGGGGGGAAACACCATATATTTT. The rearrangement links TRBV28 to TRBJ1-3; D is unresolved. The CDR3 consists of 14 residues. The V and J ends lost 2 bases and 4 bases respectively, with 9 bases between them. The germline V gene has CDR1 MDHEN and CDR2 SYDVKM.

The chain employs TRBV4-1 and TRBJ2-7; the D gene is possibly TRBD1 (6 bases). Trimming pared 0 bases from V and 2 bases from J, leaving 14 bases between. There are 16 residues in the CDR3. Germline CDR1 is MGHRA and CDR2 is YSYEKL. DNA for the CDR3: TGCGCCAGCAGCCAAGATGGACAGCTACCGCCCTACGAGCAGTACTTC. Amino acids: CASSQDGQLPPYEQYF.

This clone was seen only once. The chain is built from TRBV4-1 and TRBJ2-5; no reliable D call. Looked up from germline, CDR1 is MGHRA and CDR2 is YSYEKL. The CDR3 is made up of 13 amino acids. Between the trimmed V and J ends, which lost 2 bases and 1 base, there was a span of 5 bases. CDR3: CASSQTGQETQYF. The CDR3, as DNA: TGCGCCAGCAGCCAAACGGGCCAAGAGACCCAGTACTTC.

Only one count was recorded for this clone. This chain links TRBV28 with TRBJ1-1; D remains ambiguous. Deletions cut 2 bases from V and 2 bases from J, with 15 bases between. The germline CDR1 and CDR2 sequences are MDHEN and SYDVKM. The CDR3 length is 16 residues. The CDR3 is CASSLSGSWPNTEAFF. Here the CDR3 DNA reads TGTGCCAGCAGTTTAAGCGGTTCCTGGCCTAACACTGAAGCTTTCTTT.

The rearrangement links TRBV4-3 to TRBJ2-5, with D possibly being TRBD1 (5 bases). CDR3 length: 12 residues. The germline V gene encodes CDR1 LGHNA and CDR2 YSLEER. Trimming cost V 0 bases and J 7 bases, with 6 bases left between them. This chain's CDR3 is CASSQDQGTQYF. DNA for the CDR3: TGCGCCAGCAGCCAAGATCAGGGGACCCAGTACTTC.

Here the CDR3 reads CAIRPTGYEQYF. The CDR3 nucleotides are TGTGCCATCAGACCCACGGGTTACGAGCAGTACTTC. This chain uses TRBV10-3 with TRBJ2-7; D uncertain. Between the trimmed V and J ends, which lost 6 bases and 4 bases, there was a span of 10 bases. The CDR3 contains 12 residues. CDR1 ENHRY and CDR2 SYGVKD come from the germline V gene.

The gene calls are TRBV11-2 and TRBJ2-7; D perhaps matches TRBD1 (6 bases). Germline V gives CDR1 SGHAT, CDR2 FQNNGV. Trimming took off 5 bases at V and 2 bases at J, with 10 bases between the two ends. This CDR3 is built from 13 residues. The DNA of the CDR3 is TGTGCCAGCAGCCCGGGACAAGCCTACGAGCAGTACTTC. It translates to CASSPGQAYEQYF.

The gene calls are TRBV7-6 and TRBJ2-1, with TRBD2 identical over 7 bases. CDR3 length equals 15 residues. J was trimmed by 2 bases and V by 5 bases; bases with no gene match: 6. Germline loops: CDR1 SGHVS, CDR2 FNYEAQ. CDR3 protein: CASSETGGPYNEQFF. DNA of the CDR3: TGTGCCAGCAGCGAGACGGGGGGTCCCTACAATGAGCAGTTCTTC. Based on the CDR3 plus reference TRBV7-6 and TRBJ2-1, the full variable domain is GAGVSQSPRYKVTKRGQDVALRCDPISGHVSLYWYRQALGQGPEFLTYFNYEAQQDKSGLPNDRFSAERPEGSISTLTIQRTEQRDSAMYRCASSETGGPYNEQFFGPGTRLTVL.

The J gene is TRBJ2-1, the V gene TRBV11-2; 7 bases are shared with TRBD2. This CDR3 contains 14 residues. J was trimmed by 10 bases and V by 5 bases; bases with no gene match: 11. Germline V gene data show CDR1 as SGHAT and CDR2 as FQNNGV. CDR3 region: CASSPGTTGREQFF. CDR3 nucleotides: TGTGCCAGCAGCCCGGGGACTACCGGGAGGGAGCAGTTCTTC.

The chain recombines TRBV28 with TRBJ2-7; D call uncertain. The germline V gene encodes CDR1 MDHEN and CDR2 SYDVKM. CDR3 length equals 12 residues. The V gene lost 3 bases and the J gene lost 1 base, with 4 bases spanning the gap. CDR3 sequence reads: CASSFHSYEQYF. The DNA for the CDR3 is TGTGCCAGCAGTTTCCATTCCTACGAGCAGTACTTC.

This clone was counted a few times. This chain connects TRBV5-4 to TRBJ2-6; TRBD1 agrees at 7 bases. Germline assignment: CDR1 SGHNT and CDR2 YYREEE (reference sequence). This CDR3 is 18 amino acids long. The V gene end was trimmed by 3 bases and the J gene end by 0 bases; junction bases not matched to a gene: 9. The CDR3 is CASSSRTGPSSGANVLTF. CDR3 nucleotides: TGTGCCAGCAGCTCTCGGACAGGCCCGAGCTCTGGGGCCAACGTCCTGACTTTC.

J is TRBJ2-5 and V is TRBV6-5; no firm D call. Trimming cost V 7 bases and J 5 bases, with 14 bases left between them. Germline V gene data show CDR1 as MNHEY and CDR2 as SVGAGI. The CDR3 contains 13 residues. DNA of the CDR3: TGTGCCAGCAACCCCCCAGGTCGGGAGACCCAGTACTTC. This sequence encodes CASNPPGRETQYF.

The V gene is TRBV7-2, the J gene TRBJ2-1; a weak D match, TRBD1 (5 bases). V lost 11 bases to trimming and J lost 6 bases, with 17 bases between them. Germline CDR1 is SGHTA and CDR2 is FQGNSA. The CDR3 extends over 13 amino acids. The CDR3 spells CAGNVRASNEQFF. CDR3 DNA sequence: TGTGCCGGAAACGTCAGGGCCTCCAATGAGCAGTTCTTC.